The clone carrying this TCR beta chain was picked up one time. Its antigen is not known. This entry is derived from a study of T cell repertoires in cytomegalovirus infection. As for the study in general: Public TCR beta signatures were indicative of both CMV infection and a matching HLA type.

The germline gives CDR1 LGHNA, CDR2 YNFKEQ. V was cut by 3 bases and J by 8 bases, with 8 bases left in between. CDR3 size: 12 residues. TCRdb recomputed calls from the reads with MiXCR, one row per CDR3 protein. The sample lists hundreds of thousands of distinct CDR3 sequences; 42% were seen once. The gene calls are TRBV4-2 and TRBJ2-1; D uncertain. This clonotype originated in a human donor in good health (CMV status not recorded). Some clones in this sample may be carry-over from other donors' samples. This specimen consisted of cultured PBMCs, obtained from culture after CMV antigen stimulation. The CDR3 nucleotides are TGTGCCAGCAGCCACGTTCGACATGAGCAGTTCTTC. Its translation is CASSHVRHEQFF.